This T cell receptor (beta chain) appears in the sequencing data of a study of glioma-infiltrating T cells (dated by TCRdb to the mid-2010s). With regard to the full study: Sequencing of TCR alpha- and beta-chain repertoires was performed on glioma tissue, on non-neoplastic brain tissue, and on matched peripheral blood mononuclear cells. To gauge divergence between tissue and blood T-cell populations, every tissue-infiltrating repertoire was compared against the peripheral blood repertoire from the same patient. The paired cohort comprised three low-grade glioma patients, under 10 primary glioblastoma patients and three non-glioma patients contributing non-neoplastic brain tissue. The paper's findings and limits, for the study overall: Group comparisons were based on small numbers of patients: three non-neoplastic, three low-grade glioma and about eight glioblastoma patients. In non-neoplastic patients, VJ-independent divergence between tissue and blood fell below expectation, whereas in all gliomas, and especially in low-grade gliomas, the divergence rose above expectation. Very few CDR3 sequences were found to be shared between tissue and blood, and this scarcity was attributed to high CDR3 diversity and limited sampling.

As concerns this clonotype: Which antigen it targets is not known. There are no base qualities to consult, and no much larger clone falls within one base.

The iRepertoire nested amplicon-rescue multiplex PCR (arm-PCR) platform was used to amplify TCR alpha and beta CDR3 regions from RNA. One-step reverse transcription and amplification used roughly 100-400 ng of tissue mRNA or PBMC total RNA as input. Following bead purification, Illumina adapters were added by a secondary multiplex PCR, and the libraries were gel-purified between 200 and 400 bp. The libraries contained internal 6-nucleotide barcodes that were used for demultiplexing. The libraries were sequenced on an Illumina MiSeq using 2x220 or 2x250 nucleotide paired-end reads. Under the source paper's analysis protocol: Paired reads were merged with FLASH 1.2.11 and aligned to the GRCh37 human genome with BWA-MEM before extracting TRA and TRB reads. V and J assignment used an IMGT-derived reference of cassette sequences and CDR3 motifs that included pseudogenes. Reads were translated in three frames, and productive CDR3s were defined by a C…FGXG motif without stop codons. Clonotypes were defined as unique combinations of V-J cassette pair and CDR3 amino acid sequence. Reads were filtered by Hamming distance, with the threshold set by the sequence error rate of each sample in mapped regions. TCRdb took the public reads, trimmed them with fastp at Q25, ran MiXCR for clone calling and kept in-frame beta chains. Rows with a matching CDR3 protein are joined into one entry that keeps the most common DNA and genes. These V and J calls derive from TCRdb rather than the authors' analysis. The sample table lists some 110,000 distinct CDR3 sequences, approximately 25% of them with a count of one. The top ten clones comprise roughly 15% of the sample.

CDR1 MDHEN and CDR2 SYDVKM are derived from the germline V gene. Relative to germline, V is 1 base shorter and J is 2 bases shorter, with 14 bases between their ends. The CDR3 holds 16 amino acids from the cysteine to the phenylalanine. The retained sequence is limited to the CDR3, 48 bases, with the frame set at the first base. The TCR sequence derives from a human donor with low-grade glioma or glioblastoma, undergoing nonglioma brain surgery, or in good health (not recorded which). The sample consisted of glioma tissue, nonneoplastic brain tissue, or PBMCs (not recorded which). The chain couples TRBV28 to TRBJ2-5, and possibly TRBD2, on 7 matching bases. The CDR3 protein is CASSLLRGRAQETQYF. The nucleotide sequence reads TGTGCCAGCAGTTTATTGAGGGGGAGGGCACAAGAGACCCAGTACTTC. With all but the CDR3 taken from the reference TRBV28 and TRBJ2-5 genes, the full variable domain is: DVKVTQSSRYLVKRTGEKVFLECVQDMDHENMFWYRQDPGLGLRLIYFSYDVKMKEKGDIPEGYSVSREKKERFSLILESASTNQTSMYLCASSLLRGRAQETQYFGPGTRLLVL.